The sequence of this T cell receptor beta chain was determined in a study of CD8+CD57+ T cells in acquired aplastic anemia. At the level of the study: Sorted cells (CD4+ and CD8+) yielded DNA amounts that averaged approximately 3.1 ug. Healthy donors gave 9.5 million to 12 million reads on average for CD4+ cells.

The study's findings and limits: Patients did not significantly differ from controls in CD8+ Simpson's diversity. Sharing between patients and controls was observed for twenty-nine CD8+ CDR3 sequences.

The CDR3 is made up of 14 amino acids. Per the germline V gene, CDR1 is SGHRS and CDR2 is YFSETQ. Trimming left V 0 bases short and J 3 bases short, with 7 bases between. Comments on this clonotype: Its antigen is as yet unknown.

Genomic DNA templated the TCR beta VDJ and CDR3 profiling. MiXCR was run by TCRdb on the reads, yielding one entry per CDR3 protein. This sample has tens of thousands of distinct CDR3 sequences; around two thirds occur once, and the top ten carry around 34%. Sequencing input: sorted CD4+, CD8+, or CD8+CD57+ T cells (not recorded which) from PBMCs. The receptor was isolated from a human donor in good health, serving as a control. The chain joins TRBV5-1 to TRBJ1-3; D perhaps matches TRBD1 (5 bases). The CDR3 region is CASSLAGLGNTIYF. The CDR3 DNA is TGCGCCAGCAGCTTGGCAGGGCTTGGAAACACCATATATTTT.